This T cell receptor (beta chain) was found in a study of cytotoxic CD8 clonotypes in ibrutinib-treated CLL. Study context: Complete response was seen in 2 patients and partial in some 24; some 12 progressed and roughly 14 stayed remitted after a median around 68 months.

This clone was seen a handful of times. As yet, its antigen is unknown. This CDR3 has 15 amino acids. After removal of 6 bases from V and 3 bases from J, the junction contained 4 bases not matched to a gene. Findings and caveats of the study: Under treatment, the uncommon public clonotypes either contracted or remained stable.

The table came from immunoSEQ multiplex PCR; TCRdb's copy has only in-frame clones and leaves some out. The table lists roughly 250,000 clones, roughly 74% of them singletons, with approximately 15% in the top ten. The V call is TRBV23-1, the J call TRBJ2-2; TRBD2 matches 10 bases. TRBV23-1 is annotated as an ORF whose role is uncertain. The sequence was collected from a human donor with chronic lymphocytic leukemia. The material sequenced was PBMCs, taken after 24 months of ibrutinib treatment. The CDR3, as DNA: TGCGCCAGCAGCGGGACTAGCGATTACACCGGGGAGCTGTTTTTT. Translation: CASSGTSDYTGELFF.